Listed below are T cell receptor beta chains from one sample, sequenced in a study of blood T cell repertoires in COVID-19. Method: immunoSEQ multiplex PCR; TCRdb's copy keeps in-frame clones and lacks some. The profile shows 300,000 to 500,000 clones, 88% of them singletons. The sequencing input was PBMCs or T cells enriched from blood (not recorded which). The receptors here all came from a woman between 40 and 55 years old with acute COVID-19. Each CDR3 is given with its conserved first and last residue. A D gene is named only where the DNA matches it firmly. The listing skips clone size in some rows; elsewhere it reads once, few, many or a size class.

clone_size j_call v_call d_call cdr3_aa cdr3_nt
- TRBJ1-6 TRBV30 - CAWSVGVEDSPLHF TGTGCCTGGAGTGTAGGAGTAGAGGATTCACCCCTCCACTTT
few TRBJ2-7 TRBV21-1 - CASSKGSGGPYEQYF TGTGCCAGCAGCAAAGGCAGCGGGGGACCCTACGAGCAGTACTTC
- TRBJ2-5 TRBV11-3 - CASSRGSERLETQYF TGTGCCAGCAGCCGTGGTAGTGAGCGTCTGGAGACCCAGTACTTC
- TRBJ2-3 TRBV3-1/TRBV3-2 TRBD2 CASSHRAGEDTQYF TGTGCCAGCAGCCACCGGGCGGGGGAGGATACGCAGTATTTT
once TRBJ2-2 TRBV3-1/TRBV3-2 - CASRGGPRLRSTGELFF TGTGCCAGCAGGGGGGGTCCTAGATTGCGGTCCACCGGGGAGCTGTTTTTT
- TRBJ1-2 TRBV27 - CASSSYRDITNYGYTF TGTGCCAGCAGTTCGTACCGGGACATAACTAACTATGGCTACACCTTC
few TRBJ1-5 TRBV19 - CASSIVRGQPQHF TGTGCCAGTAGTATAGTTAGAGGTCAGCCCCAGCATTTT
- TRBJ2-1 TRBV18 - CASSLYYNEQFF TGTGCCAGCTCACTCTACTACAATGAGCAGTTCTTC
- TRBJ1-2 TRBV7-2 TRBD1 CASSLGQGIIGYTF TGTGCCAGCAGCCTTGGACAGGGAATAATCGGCTACACCTTC
- TRBJ1-1 TRBV12-5 - CASAPSTEAFF TGTGCTAGTGCCCCCTCCACTGAAGCTTTCTTT
- TRBJ2-3 TRBV18 TRBD2 CASSPGLAASDTQYF TGTGCCAGCTCACCGGGACTAGCGGCCTCAGATACGCAGTATTTT
- TRBJ1-5 TRBV18 - CASSPITGQRRPQHF TGTGCCAGCTCACCGATAACAGGGCAGAGGCGGCCCCAGCATTTT
- TRBJ2-3 TRBV30 TRBD2 CAGEASGVFTDTQYF TGTGCCGGAGAGGCTAGCGGGGTTTTCACAGATACGCAGTATTTT
- TRBJ1-2 TRBV5-1 - CASSLLSRGNYGYTF TGCGCCAGCAGCTTGTTATCCAGGGGAAACTATGGCTACACCTTC
- TRBJ1-6 TRBV30 - CAWSVQMGSPLHF TGTGCCTGGAGTGTACAGATGGGTTCACCCCTCCACTTT
once TRBJ1-1 TRBV10-3 - CAIRDGSQGLNTEAFF TGTGCCATCAGAGATGGTTCCCAGGGGCTGAACACTGAAGCTTTCTTT
- TRBJ2-1 TRBV29-1 TRBD2 CSASGTRRSDEQFF TGCAGCGCATCAGGGACTAGAAGGAGCGATGAGCAGTTCTTC
- TRBJ1-5 TRBV18 TRBD1 CASSAGTGPNQPQHF TGTGCCAGCTCGGCCGGGACAGGGCCCAATCAGCCCCAGCATTTT
- TRBJ2-5 TRBV6-6 TRBD2 CASSHLSASGYQETQYF TGTGCCAGCAGTCACCTCTCGGCTAGCGGGTATCAAGAGACCCAGTACTTC
once TRBJ2-1 TRBV7-6 TRBD2 CASSLVALAGSNEQFF TGTGCCAGCAGCTTAGTCGCGCTAGCGGGGTCCAATGAGCAGTTCTTC
- TRBJ1-2 TRBV18 TRBD1 CASSPPDRGNYGYTF TGTGCCAGCTCACCCCCGGACAGGGGAAACTATGGCTACACCTTC
- TRBJ1-1 TRBV7-9 - CASSLSFTSMNTEAFF TGTGCCAGCAGCTTATCCTTTACAAGTATGAACACTGAAGCTTTCTTT
- TRBJ2-6 TRBV5-1 - CASSFTDSGANVLTF TGCGCCAGCAGCTTTACAGACTCTGGGGCCAACGTCCTGACTTTC
- TRBJ1-5 TRBV7-8 - CASSLLFAADSNQPQHF TGTGCCAGCAGCTTATTATTTGCGGCAGATAGCAATCAGCCCCAGCATTTT
- TRBJ2-3 TRBV30 TRBD1 CAWSSGQVGTDTQYF TGTGCCTGGAGCTCCGGACAGGTTGGCACAGATACGCAGTATTTT
once TRBJ1-3 TRBV24-1 - CATSDKTVGNTIYF TGTGCCACCAGTGATAAGACAGTTGGAAACACCATATATTTT
- TRBJ1-1 TRBV5-1 TRBD1 CASSLTGSTEAFF TGCGCCAGCAGCCTGACAGGGAGTACTGAAGCTTTCTTT
once TRBJ2-7 TRBV4-1 - CASSQEFGTHLGEQYF TGCGCCAGCAGCCAAGAATTCGGAACACACCTAGGCGAGCAGTACTTC
- TRBJ1-3 TRBV5-4 TRBD1 CASGQVSGNTIYF TGTGCCAGCGGACAGGTCTCTGGAAACACCATATATTTT
- TRBJ2-3 TRBV19 TRBD2 CASHGLDLPDTQYF TGTGCCAGTCACGGACTAGACCTCCCAGATACGCAGTATTTT
- TRBJ1-1 TRBV10-3 - CAISIDAQYSEAFF TGTGCCATCTCCATCGACGCACAGTACTCTGAAGCTTTCTTT
- TRBJ2-1 TRBV18 TRBD1 CASSPRPQGIRGVGFLEQFF TGTGCCAGCTCACCAAGGCCACAGGGGATTCGTGGGGTTGGGTTTCTTGAGCAGTTCTTC
few TRBJ2-5 TRBV30 TRBD1 CAWSDQTGGTQYF TGTGCCTGGAGCGACCAGACAGGGGGCACCCAGTACTTC
few TRBJ2-3 TRBV2 - CASSDLTDTQYF TGTGCCAGCAGTGATCTTACAGATACGCAGTATTTT
- TRBJ1-2 TRBV7-8 TRBD1 CASSMGQNYGYTF TGTGCCAGCAGCATGGGACAGAACTATGGCTACACCTTC
- TRBJ2-1 TRBV18 TRBD1 CASSPPSQGARTNEQFF TGTGCCAGCTCACCACCCTCCCAGGGGGCGAGAACCAATGAGCAGTTCTTC
- TRBJ2-1 TRBV24-1 - CATSDLQGFEQFF TGTGCCACCAGTGATTTGCAGGGTTTCGAGCAGTTCTTC
once TRBJ2-2 TRBV4-1 - CASSPYSPGTGELFF TGCGCCAGCAGCCCCTACTCCCCGGGCACCGGGGAGCTGTTTTTT
once TRBJ2-3 TRBV5-1 - CASSEGVSTDTQYF TGCGCCAGCAGCGAGGGGGTTAGCACAGATACGCAGTATTTT
- TRBJ1-2 TRBV30 - CAWSSGAWTF TGTGCCTGGAGTTCTGGGGCCTGGACCTTC
- TRBJ2-7 TRBV3-1/TRBV3-2 - CASSQDVLGGLGRHYEQYF TGTGCCAGCAGCCAAGATGTCCTTGGGGGCCTAGGCCGCCACTACGAGCAGTACTTC
- TRBJ2-2 TRBV5-1 TRBD2 CASSRGLAGGGTGELFF TGCGCCAGCAGCCGCGGACTAGCGGGGGGAGGAACCGGGGAGCTGTTTTTT
- TRBJ1-2 TRBV5-1 TRBD1 CASSPGQGMIPFYGYTF TGCGCCAGCAGCCCAGGACAGGGAATGATCCCTTTTTATGGCTACACCTTC
- TRBJ2-7 TRBV28 - CASSLSVGPVSSEQYF TGTGCCAGCAGTTTATCTGTTGGGCCGGTCAGTTCCGAGCAGTACTTC
- TRBJ2-1 TRBV7-9 - CASSLHPYNEQFF TGTGCCAGCAGCTTACATCCCTACAATGAGCAGTTCTTC
- TRBJ1-4 TRBV6-5 - CASRTIGSLNEKLFF TGTGCCAGCAGAACTATCGGCAGCCTTAATGAAAAACTGTTTTTT
- TRBJ2-7 TRBV4-1 - CASSQDGRFYEQYF TGCGCCAGCAGCCAAGATGGCCGCTTCTACGAGCAGTACTTC
- TRBJ2-7 TRBV9 TRBD2 CASSVGGSGGHEQYF TGTGCCAGCAGCGTAGGAGGCAGCGGGGGTCACGAGCAGTACTTC
- TRBJ2-5 TRBV5-1 TRBD2 CASSHGTSGQETQYF TGCGCCAGCAGCCACGGGACTAGCGGACAAGAGACCCAGTACTTC
- TRBJ1-2 TRBV7-9 TRBD1 CASSGQDHGYTF TGTGCCAGCTCTGGACAGGATCATGGCTACACCTTC
- TRBJ1-2 TRBV5-1 TRBD1 CASSSLQGANYGYTF TGCGCCAGCAGCTCCCTACAGGGGGCAAACTATGGCTACACCTTC
- TRBJ1-6 TRBV6-6 TRBD1 CASSYAGGTSPLHF TGTGCCAGCAGTTACGCAGGGGGGACTTCACCCCTCCACTTT
- TRBJ1-3 TRBV6-6 TRBD1 CASNDRGAYGNTIYF TGTGCCAGCAATGACAGGGGGGCATATGGAAACACCATATATTTT
- TRBJ2-1 TRBV2 - CASSVLSGEQFF TGTGCCAGCAGTGTCCTGAGCGGTGAGCAGTTCTTC
- TRBJ1-1 TRBV25-1 - CASSAETAEAFF TGTGCCAGCAGTGCCGAGACAGCCGAAGCTTTCTTT
- TRBJ1-1 TRBV5-1 TRBD1 CASSMGQTGLPTEAFF TGCGCCAGCAGCATGGGACAGACGGGCCTTCCCACTGAAGCTTTCTTT